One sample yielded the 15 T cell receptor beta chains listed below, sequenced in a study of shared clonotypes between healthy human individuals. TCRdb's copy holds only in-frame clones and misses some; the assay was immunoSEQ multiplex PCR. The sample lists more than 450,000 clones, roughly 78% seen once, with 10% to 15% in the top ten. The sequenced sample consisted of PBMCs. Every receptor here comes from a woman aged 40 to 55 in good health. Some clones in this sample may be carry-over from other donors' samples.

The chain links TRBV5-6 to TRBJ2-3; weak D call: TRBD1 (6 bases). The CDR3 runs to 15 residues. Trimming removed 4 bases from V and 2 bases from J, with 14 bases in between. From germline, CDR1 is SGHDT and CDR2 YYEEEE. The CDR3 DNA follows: TGTGCCAGCAGCCCACCCCGGACAGCCACAGATACGCAGTATTTT. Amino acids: CASSPPRTATDTQYF.

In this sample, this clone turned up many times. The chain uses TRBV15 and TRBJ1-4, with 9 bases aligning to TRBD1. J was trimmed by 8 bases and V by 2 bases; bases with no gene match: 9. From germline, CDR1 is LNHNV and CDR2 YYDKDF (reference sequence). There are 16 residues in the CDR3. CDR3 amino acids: CATSRYWDRVGEKLFF. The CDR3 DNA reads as TGTGCCACCAGCAGATACTGGGACAGGGTTGGCGAAAAACTGTTTTTT.

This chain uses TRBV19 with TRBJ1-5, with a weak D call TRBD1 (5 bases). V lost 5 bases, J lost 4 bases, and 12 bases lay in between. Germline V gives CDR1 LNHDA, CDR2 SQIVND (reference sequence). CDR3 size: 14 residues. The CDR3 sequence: CASSPQEPNQPQHF. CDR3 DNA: TGTGCCAGTAGTCCACAGGAGCCTAATCAGCCCCAGCATTTT.

The CDR3 DNA follows: TGTGCCAGCAGACCAATAGCGGGAGAGCAGTTCTTC. This codes for CASRPIAGEQFF. The chain is built from TRBV27 and TRBJ2-1; 8 positions match TRBD2. Germline CDR1 is MNHEY and CDR2 is SMNVEV (reference sequence). Trimming removed 6 bases from V and 10 bases from J; junction bases left unmatched: 5. CDR3 size: 12 residues.

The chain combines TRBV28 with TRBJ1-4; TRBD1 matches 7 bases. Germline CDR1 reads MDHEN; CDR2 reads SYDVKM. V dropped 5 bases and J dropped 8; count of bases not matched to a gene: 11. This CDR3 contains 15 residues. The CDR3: CASSLDRVHNEKLFF. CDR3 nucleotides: TGTGCCAGCAGTCTCGACAGGGTTCATAACGAAAAACTGTTTTTT.

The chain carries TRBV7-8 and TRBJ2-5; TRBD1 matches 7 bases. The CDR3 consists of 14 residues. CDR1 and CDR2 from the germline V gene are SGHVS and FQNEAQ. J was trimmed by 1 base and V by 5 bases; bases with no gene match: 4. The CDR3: CASSARQGQETQYF. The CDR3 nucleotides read TGTGCCAGCAGCGCCCGACAGGGCCAAGAGACCCAGTACTTC.

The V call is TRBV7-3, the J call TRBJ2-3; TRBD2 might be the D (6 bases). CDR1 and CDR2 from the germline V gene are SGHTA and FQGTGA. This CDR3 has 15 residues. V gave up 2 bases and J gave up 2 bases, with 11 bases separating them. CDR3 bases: TGTGCCAGCAGCTTATTAGCGGCCAACACAGATACGCAGTATTTT. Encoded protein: CASSLLAANTDTQYF.

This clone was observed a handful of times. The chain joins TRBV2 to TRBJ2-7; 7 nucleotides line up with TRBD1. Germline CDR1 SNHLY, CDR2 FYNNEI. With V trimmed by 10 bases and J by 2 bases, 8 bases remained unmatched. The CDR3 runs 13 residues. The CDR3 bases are TGTGCCACAATTAGGACAGGACCCTACGAGCAGTACTTC. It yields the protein CATIRTGPYEQYF.

The CDR3, as DNA: TGTGCCAGCAGCGAACCGGGACAGATGAACACTGAAGCTTTCTTT. Its translation is CASSEPGQMNTEAFF. The V and J genes are TRBV6-1 and TRBJ1-1; 7 nucleotides match TRBD1. V shed 6 bases and J 0 bases; nucleotides not matched to a gene: 7. Looked up from germline, CDR1 is MNHNS and CDR2 is SASEGT. The CDR3 has 15 amino acids.

The CDR3 bases are TGTGCCAGCAGTTTATTGGGGACAGGGTTTGAGAACACTGAAGCTTTCTTT. It translates to CASSLLGTGFENTEAFF. The chain has TRBV28 and TRBJ1-1, with TRBD1 identical over 9 bases. The ends lost 1 base at V and 1 base at J; junction bases unmatched: 7. This CDR3 has 17 amino acids. Germline CDR1 MDHEN, CDR2 SYDVKM.

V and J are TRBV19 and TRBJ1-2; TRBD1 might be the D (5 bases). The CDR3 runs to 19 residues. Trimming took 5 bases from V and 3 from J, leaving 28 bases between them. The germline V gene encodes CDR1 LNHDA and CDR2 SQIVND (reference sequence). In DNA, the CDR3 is TGTGCCAGTAGTGGCACTGGGGGTCTGACAAACTTGAGGTACTATGGCTACACCTTC. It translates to CASSGTGGLTNLRYYGYTF. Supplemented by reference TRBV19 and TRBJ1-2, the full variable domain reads DGGITQSPKYLFRKEGQNVTLSCEQNLNHDAMYWYRQDPGQGLRLIYYSQIVNDFQKGDIAEGYSVSREKKESFPLTVTSAQKNPTAFYLCASSGTGGLTNLRYYGYTFGSGTRLTVV.

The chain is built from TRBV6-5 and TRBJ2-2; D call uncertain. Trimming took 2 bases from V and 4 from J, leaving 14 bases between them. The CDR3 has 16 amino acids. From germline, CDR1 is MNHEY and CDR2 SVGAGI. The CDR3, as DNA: TGTGCCAGCAGTTACGTGTGGGGTCATGGCACCGGGGAGCTGTTTTTT. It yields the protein CASSYVWGHGTGELFF.

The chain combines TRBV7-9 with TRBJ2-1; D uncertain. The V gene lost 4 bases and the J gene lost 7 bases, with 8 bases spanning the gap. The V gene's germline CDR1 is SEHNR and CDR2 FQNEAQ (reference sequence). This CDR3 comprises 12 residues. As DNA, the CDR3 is TGTGCCAGCAGCTCATGGGTGAATGAGCAGTTCTTC. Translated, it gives CASSSWVNEQFF.

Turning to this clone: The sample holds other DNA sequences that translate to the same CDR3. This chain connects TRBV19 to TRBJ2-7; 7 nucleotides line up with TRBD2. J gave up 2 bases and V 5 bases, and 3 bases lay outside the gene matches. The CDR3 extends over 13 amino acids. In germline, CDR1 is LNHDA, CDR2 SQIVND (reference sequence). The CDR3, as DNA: TGTGCCAGTAGTTCGGGAGGCCCCTACGAGCAGTACTTC. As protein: CASSSGGPYEQYF.

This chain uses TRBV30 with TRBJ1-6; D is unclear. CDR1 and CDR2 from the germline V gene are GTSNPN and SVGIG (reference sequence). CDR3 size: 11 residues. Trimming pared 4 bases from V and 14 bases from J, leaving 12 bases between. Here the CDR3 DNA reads TGTGCCTGGACGGTGGGATCCACCCTCCACTTT. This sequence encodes CAWTVGSTLHF.